This T cell receptor (beta chain) originates from a study of T cells in Graves' hyperthyroidism and ophthalmopathy. Concerning this clonotype: The antigen is undetermined.

Source material for PBMCs was over 7.5 ml fresh peripheral blood. RNA transcripts served as the template for amplifying TCR beta CDR3 regions. The HTBI primer set drove a first-round RT-PCR of the TCR CDR3. TCRdb analysed the multiplex PCR reads with MiXCR anew, one entry per CDR3 protein. The table includes hundreds of thousands of distinct CDR3 sequences, 18% detected once. Whole-study findings and limits: Onset of ophthalmopathy came a median approximately 6.5 months after the model predicted it.

This CDR3 contains 16 residues. V lost 4 bases to trimming and J lost 4 bases; unmatched junction nucleotides: 4. Germline V gives CDR1 MNHGY, CDR2 SVAAGI. The rearrangement links TRBV6-9 to TRBJ1-4; 12 bases map to TRBD1. This receptor was obtained from a woman between 50 and 59 years old with Graves' hyperthyroidism that later progressed to Graves' ophthalmopathy. Sequencing was performed on blood. CDR3 nucleotide sequence: TGTGCCAGCAGTTGGGACAGGGGGCCGCTTAATGAAAAACTGTTTTTT. Translated: CASSWDRGPLNEKLFF.